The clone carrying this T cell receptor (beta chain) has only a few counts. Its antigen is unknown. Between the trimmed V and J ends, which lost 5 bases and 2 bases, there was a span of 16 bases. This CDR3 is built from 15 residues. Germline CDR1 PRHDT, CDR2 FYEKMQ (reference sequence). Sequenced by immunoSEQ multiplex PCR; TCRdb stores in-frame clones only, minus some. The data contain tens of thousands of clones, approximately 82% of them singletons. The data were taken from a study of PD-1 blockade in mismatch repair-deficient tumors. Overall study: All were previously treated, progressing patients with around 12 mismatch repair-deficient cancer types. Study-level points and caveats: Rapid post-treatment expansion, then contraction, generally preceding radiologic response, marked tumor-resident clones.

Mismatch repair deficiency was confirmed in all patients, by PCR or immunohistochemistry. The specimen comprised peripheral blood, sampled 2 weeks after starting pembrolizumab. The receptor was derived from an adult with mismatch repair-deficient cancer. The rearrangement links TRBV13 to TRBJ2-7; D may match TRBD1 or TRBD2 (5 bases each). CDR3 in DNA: TGTGCCAGCAGCGCTCCAGGGAGCGGTACCTACGAGCAGTACTTC. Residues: CASSAPGSGTYEQYF.